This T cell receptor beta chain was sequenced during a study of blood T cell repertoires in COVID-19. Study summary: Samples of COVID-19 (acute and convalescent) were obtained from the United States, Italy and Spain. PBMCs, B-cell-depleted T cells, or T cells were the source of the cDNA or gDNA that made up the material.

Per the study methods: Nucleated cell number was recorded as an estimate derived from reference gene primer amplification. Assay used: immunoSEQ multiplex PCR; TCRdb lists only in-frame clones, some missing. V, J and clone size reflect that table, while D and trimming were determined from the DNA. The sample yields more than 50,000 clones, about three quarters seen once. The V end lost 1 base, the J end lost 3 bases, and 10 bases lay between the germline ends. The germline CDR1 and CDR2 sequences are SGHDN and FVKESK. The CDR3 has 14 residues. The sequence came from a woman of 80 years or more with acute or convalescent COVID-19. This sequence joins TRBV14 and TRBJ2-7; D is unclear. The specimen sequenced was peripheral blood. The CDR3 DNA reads TGTGCCAGCAGCCAAGCTTCAGGCTACTACGAGCAGTACTTC. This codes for CASSQASGYYEQYF.